The entry below gives a single T cell receptor (beta chain) sequence along with its context. Germline lookup yields CDR1 SNHLY and CDR2 FYNNEI. CDR3 size: 14 residues. With 5 bases clipped from V and 6 bases from J, the junction kept 6 bases outside the gene matches. The PCR ran on 60 Vbeta and 13 Jbeta primers. Sequencing used immunoSEQ multiplex PCR; TCRdb keeps in-frame clones, though not all of them. The sample carries 200,000 to 250,000 clones, 76% recorded once. This sample stems from a study of cytomegalovirus exposure and HLA in healthy donors. About the research overall: Samples from HLA-typed donors yielded around 85 million unique TCRs in an early data release.

The genes are TRBV2 and TRBJ1-2; TRBD1 agrees at 10 bases. Sequences were obtained from PBMCs. The TCR sequence derives from a man aged 18 to 30 in good health and CMV-seronegative. The CDR3 bases are TGTGCCAGCAGTCCGTCCGGGACAGGGGATGGCTACACCTTC. Protein product: CASSPSGTGDGYTF. Complete variable domain (other parts from reference TRBV2 and TRBJ1-2): EPEVTQTPSHQVTQMGQEVILRCVPISNHLYFYWYRQILGQKVEFLVSFYNNEISEKSEIFDDQFSVERPDGSNFTLKIRSTKLEDSAMYFCASSPSGTGDGYTFGSGTRLTVV.